This entry lists 22 T cell receptor beta chains sequenced from one sample in a study of monozygotic twins with cystic fibrosis. Profiling relied on immunoSEQ multiplex PCR, and the TCRdb table lists in-frame clones only, not all of them. This sample has 20,000 to 25,000 clones, with approximately 97% found just once. Sequencing was carried out using blood. Receptors originate from a girl aged 10-17 years with cystic fibrosis.

The chain combines TRBV18 with TRBJ1-3; D uncertain. V was trimmed by 3 bases and J by 0 bases, leaving 9 bases between them. The germline CDR1 and CDR2 sequences are KGHSH and LQKENI. The CDR3 sequence is 15 residues long. Here the CDR3 reads CASSPLKGSGNTIYF. CDR3 in DNA: TGTGCCAGCTCACCCCTTAAGGGCTCTGGAAACACCATATATTTT.

This chain connects TRBV7-2 to TRBJ2-7; D is uncertain. The CDR3 runs to 13 residues. In germline, CDR1 is SGHTA, CDR2 FQGNSA. The ends were cut back, 4 bases at V and 4 bases at J, with 11 bases in the middle. The DNA for the CDR3 is TGTGCCAGCAGCTCCCCAGGTATATACGAGCAGTACTTC. It is translated as CASSSPGIYEQYF.

The chain links TRBV4-3 to TRBJ2-1; 10 nucleotides align to TRBD2. The CDR3 totals 17 residues. Germline trimming cut 1 base from V and 0 bases from J; bases unmatched to any gene: 3. The germline V gene encodes CDR1 LGHNA and CDR2 YSLEER. The CDR3 loop is CASSQGPSGSSYNEQFF. CDR3 coding DNA: TGCGCCAGCAGCCAAGGCCCTAGCGGGAGCTCCTACAATGAGCAGTTCTTC.

The chain couples TRBV27 to TRBJ1-2; weak D call: TRBD1 (5 bases). CDR3 length equals 19 residues. The germline gives CDR1 MNHEY, CDR2 SMNVEV (reference sequence). Trimming left V 4 bases short and J 0 bases short, with 24 bases between. CDR3 amino acids: CASSSIRIGAGQTNYGYTF. The CDR3 bases are TGTGCCAGCAGTTCAATCAGAATCGGGGCAGGCCAAACTAACTATGGCTACACCTTC.

Regarding this clone: This CDR3 is also generated by other DNA sequences in the sample. The rearrangement joins TRBV4-1 to TRBJ2-7; D uncertain. The CDR3 is made up of 13 amino acids. Trimming removed 1 base at V and 4 bases at J, with 8 bases between. Germline V lookup: CDR1 MGHRA, CDR2 YSYEKL. CDR3 loop: CASSQVGSYEQYF. In DNA form, the CDR3 reads TGCGCCAGCAGCCAAGTTGGAAGTTACGAGCAGTACTTC.

The V and J genes are TRBV4-1 and TRBJ2-1; D perhaps matches TRBD2 (5 bases). Deletions cut 0 bases from V and 0 bases from J, with 12 bases between. CDR1 MGHRA and CDR2 YSYEKL come from the germline V gene. The CDR3 consists of 17 residues. The CDR3 region is CASSQERPDSSYNEQFF. The CDR3 nucleotides read TGCGCCAGCAGCCAAGAGAGACCGGACTCCTCCTACAATGAGCAGTTCTTC.

This chain links TRBV5-4 with TRBJ1-1; TRBD1 agrees at 9 bases. Germline V gene sequence: CDR1 SGHNT, CDR2 YYREEE (reference sequence). J lost 3 bases, V lost 3 bases, and 3 bases had no gene match. The CDR3 spans 14 residues. The CDR3 DNA reads as TGTGCCAGCAGCTCGGACAGGGGAGACACTGAAGCTTTCTTT. This sequence encodes CASSSDRGDTEAFF.

The chain employs TRBV4-3 and TRBJ1-4, with TRBD1 identical over 8 bases. This CDR3 spans 14 amino acids. Unmatched junction bases numbered 6, after V lost 4 bases and J lost 8 bases. Germline CDR1 is LGHNA and CDR2 is YSLEER. CDR3 nucleotide sequence: TGCGCCAGCAGCCCCAGGACAGGGAACGAAAAACTGTTTTTT. It encodes CASSPRTGNEKLFF.

The genes are TRBV6-5 and TRBJ2-3, with TRBD2 matching 11 bases. V was clipped by 6 bases and J by 3 bases; unmatched bases: 2. The CDR3 runs to 14 residues. Per the germline V gene, CDR1 is MNHEY and CDR2 is SVGAGI. CDR3 sequence: CASSRLAGTDTQYF. The CDR3 coding sequence is TGTGCCAGCAGCCGACTAGCGGGGACAGATACGCAGTATTTT.

In its sample, this clone was seen once. This chain links TRBV2 with TRBJ1-4; possible D gene TRBD1, 5 bases. The CDR3 runs 16 residues. V dropped 2 bases and J dropped 6 bases, with 16 bases sitting between them. The V gene's germline CDR1 is SNHLY and CDR2 FYNNEI. The CDR3 loop reads CASSESGRDYYEKLFF. CDR3 DNA sequence: TGTGCCAGCAGTGAATCGGGGAGGGACTACTATGAAAAACTGTTTTTT. The variable domain in full, completed from reference TRBV2 and TRBJ1-4, reads EPEVTQTPSHQVTQMGQEVILRCVPISNHLYFYWYRQILGQKVEFLVSFYNNEISEKSEIFDDQFSVERPDGSNFTLKIRSTKLEDSAMYFCASSESGRDYYEKLFFGSGTQLSVL.

This chain uses TRBV4-3 with TRBJ2-3; TRBD2 matches at 8 bases. The germline V gene encodes CDR1 LGHNA and CDR2 YSLEER. V shed 0 bases, J shed 8 bases, and the junction held 7 bases outside the gene matches. The CDR3 covers 15 residues. CDR3 region: CASSQESAGESTQYF. CDR3 coding DNA: TGCGCCAGCAGCCAAGAATCAGCGGGAGAGAGTACGCAGTATTTT.

This chain's CDR3 is CASSPKRGKDYGYTF. The CDR3 nucleotides read TGTGCCAGCAGTCCGAAAAGGGGGAAGGACTATGGCTACACCTTC. The chain employs TRBV11-1 and TRBJ1-2; the D gene is possibly TRBD1 (6 bases). The CDR3 sequence is 15 residues long. Trimming took 6 bases from V and 3 from J, leaving 17 bases between them. The germline gives CDR1 SGHAT, CDR2 FQDESV (reference sequence).

The gene calls are TRBV27 and TRBJ2-5; D perhaps matches TRBD1 (6 bases). CDR3 size: 12 residues. V shed 3 bases and J shed 5 bases, with 7 bases lying between them. Germline V gene sequence: CDR1 MNHEY, CDR2 SMNVEV (reference sequence). The CDR3 region has the DNA TGTGCCAGCAGTTTCAGGGGTGAGACCCAGTACTTC. Translating it yields CASSFRGETQYF.

V and J are TRBV2 and TRBJ2-5; weak D call: TRBD1 (6 bases). In germline, CDR1 is SNHLY, CDR2 FYNNEI. The germline V and J ends were trimmed by 5 bases and 5 bases, with 12 bases remaining between them. The CDR3 is 13 residues long. The chain's CDR3 is CASSLTGLETQYF. The CDR3, as DNA: TGTGCCAGCAGTCTCACAGGGTTGGAGACCCAGTACTTC.

In nucleotides, the CDR3 is TGTGCCAGCAGCCCCAGGGGGGGCGCCGGCGGGGAGCTGTTTTTT. Translating it yields CASSPRGGAGGELFF. The chain has TRBV7-8 and TRBJ2-2; D is possibly TRBD1 or TRBD2 (7 bases each). V was trimmed by 5 bases and J by 7 bases, leaving 17 bases between them. The V gene's germline CDR1 is SGHVS and CDR2 FQNEAQ. The CDR3 extends over 15 amino acids.

The chain has TRBV19 and TRBJ1-5; 8 positions agree with TRBD1. Germline trimming cut 5 bases from V and 5 bases from J; bases unmatched to any gene: 8. Germline CDR1 reads LNHDA; CDR2 reads SQIVND (reference sequence). This CDR3 region has 15 residues. The CDR3 DNA sequence: TGTGCCAGTAGTCCCAGGACAGGGAGCGATCAGCCCCAGCATTTT. Protein: CASSPRTGSDQPQHF.

The chain's CDR3 is CASSSLGLRGGNTIYF. In DNA form, the CDR3 reads TGCGCCAGCAGCTCCCTGGGGCTAAGGGGGGGAAACACCATATATTTT. This chain joins TRBV5-1 and TRBJ1-3, with D perhaps TRBD1 (6 bases). V was pared by 3 bases and J by 4 bases, with 17 bases between. CDR3 length equals 16 residues. CDR1 and CDR2 from the germline V gene are SGHRS and YFSETQ.

The V call is TRBV9, the J call TRBJ2-4, with 7 bases lining up with TRBD2. The CDR3 extends over 15 amino acids. The germline V gene has CDR1 SGDLS and CDR2 YYNGEE. V was pared by 10 bases and J by 8 bases, with 18 bases of the junction left unmatched. The CDR3 nucleotides are TGTGCCGGCCCTCGTGGCGGGAGTAATAGGGACATTCAGTACTTC. Protein product: CAGPRGGSNRDIQYF.

V usage is TRBV10-3 and J usage is TRBJ2-2; D may be TRBD2 (7 bases). V lost 8 bases and J 7 bases, leaving 20 bases between the germline ends. Germline loops: CDR1 ENHRY, CDR2 SYGVKD. The CDR3 extends over 15 amino acids. The CDR3: CAILLEGGGYGELFF. The DNA of the CDR3 is TGTGCCATCCTCCTGGAAGGGGGGGGCTACGGGGAGCTGTTTTTT.

The rearrangement uses TRBV6-1 and TRBJ1-5, with a weak D call TRBD1 (5 bases). V was clipped by 1 base and J by 8 bases, with 12 bases between them. Germline lookup yields CDR1 MNHNS and CDR2 SASEGT. The CDR3 is 14 residues long. The CDR3 loop is CASSEGGETEPQHF. Written as DNA, the CDR3 is TGTGCCAGCAGTGAAGGGGGGGAGACGGAGCCCCAGCATTTT.

The V and J genes are TRBV15 and TRBJ2-3, with unresolved D. The V end was cut by 1 base, the J end by 0 bases, with 11 bases between. Germline values: CDR1 LNHNV, CDR2 YYDKDF (reference sequence). CDR3 length: 16 amino acids. This CDR3 reads CATSRVPIGSTDTQYF. DNA for the CDR3: TGTGCCACCAGCAGAGTCCCTATCGGGAGCACAGATACGCAGTATTTT.

J is TRBJ1-5 and V is TRBV16, with 8 bases that match TRBD1. The V segment lost 4 bases and the J segment 0 bases; nucleotides outside the gene matches: 17. This CDR3 is 20 amino acids long. Germline CDR1 reads KGHSY; CDR2 reads FQNENV. In DNA, the CDR3 is TGTGCCAGCAGCCCAATTGGACAGGGTTTCGCCGAATATAGCAATCAGCCCCAGCATTTT. As protein: CASSPIGQGFAEYSNQPQHF.